A selection of T cell receptor beta chains follows, all from one sample in a study of shared clonotypes between healthy human individuals. Clones were read by immunoSEQ multiplex PCR, and TCRdb kept only the in-frame ones, dropping some. The table has 100,000 to 130,000 clones, approximately 70% seen once. What was sequenced was memory CD8+ T cells sorted from blood. The receptors were sampled from a woman aged 30 to 39 in good health. Both conserved end residues are part of each CDR3. The D gene is left open where the match is weak. Some rows have no size entry. The others give once, few or many, or a class for an expanded clone.

v_call	clone_size	d_call	j_call	cdr3_aa	cdr3_nt
TRBV19	NA	NA	TRBJ2-7	CASSYLSGPAYEQYF	TGTGCCAGTAGTTACCTTAGCGGTCCGGCCTACGAGCAGTACTTC
TRBV6-1	NA	TRBD2	TRBJ2-7	CASSATGTSEITYEQYF	TGTGCCAGCAGTGCAACCGGGACTAGCGAGATTACCTACGAGCAGTACTTC
TRBV5-5	NA	TRBD1	TRBJ2-7	CASSYDRASSYEQYF	TGTGCCAGCAGCTATGACAGGGCAAGCTCCTACGAGCAGTACTTC
TRBV9	NA	TRBD2	TRBJ2-7	CASSVSPLAGSYEQYF	TGTGCCAGCAGCGTCAGCCCTCTAGCGGGGTCCTACGAGCAGTACTTC
TRBV19	NA	NA	TRBJ2-2	CASSDRRDRLNTGELFF	TGTGCCAGTAGCGATAGGCGGGACAGATTAAACACCGGGGAGCTGTTTTTT
TRBV6-5	few	NA	TRBJ1-4	CASSYGPGTWREKLFF	TGTGCCAGCAGTTACGGGCCTGGAACTTGGCGCGAAAAACTGTTTTTT
TRBV29-1	many	TRBD2	TRBJ2-1	CSVVTSGDYNEQFF	TGCAGCGTCGTAACTAGCGGGGACTACAATGAGCAGTTCTTC
TRBV27	NA	NA	TRBJ1-5	CASSLYRDPPNQPQHF	TGTGCCAGCAGCCTGTACAGGGATCCCCCCAATCAGCCCCAGCATTTT
TRBV11-3	NA	NA	TRBJ2-3	CASSLAEGGASTDTQYF	TGTGCCAGCAGCTTAGCCGAAGGTGGGGCGAGCACAGATACGCAGTATTTT
TRBV6-5	NA	TRBD2	TRBJ2-1	CASNDLAGGPNEQFF	TGTGCCAGCAATGACCTAGCGGGAGGGCCGAATGAGCAGTTCTTC
TRBV5-5	NA	NA	TRBJ2-2	CASSLYGTPNTGELFF	TGTGCCAGCAGCTTGTACGGGACCCCGAACACCGGGGAGCTGTTTTTT
TRBV18	NA	TRBD1	TRBJ1-5	CASSPPGTGDQPQHF	TGTGCCAGCTCACCACCAGGGACAGGGGATCAGCCCCAGCATTTT
TRBV7-9	NA	NA	TRBJ1-5	CASSLGGHENQPQHF	TGTGCCAGCAGCTTAGGGGGACACGAGAATCAGCCCCAGCATTTT
TRBV6-5	NA	NA	TRBJ1-5	CASSYKPGRGGPQHF	TGTGCCAGCAGTTACAAGCCAGGTAGGGGAGGGCCCCAGCATTTT
TRBV6-4	many	NA	TRBJ2-2	CASSESSTGELFF	TGTGCCAGCAGTGAAAGTAGCACCGGGGAGCTGTTTTTT
TRBV28	many	NA	TRBJ2-7	CASSPPPDSSYEQYF	TGTGCCAGCAGTCCCCCTCCAGACAGCTCCTACGAGCAGTACTTC
TRBV5-4	few	NA	TRBJ2-1	CASTPDLGEQFF	TGTGCCAGCACCCCAGACTTGGGTGAGCAGTTCTTC
TRBV6-6	NA	NA	TRBJ1-5	CASWPGGNQPQHF	TGTGCCAGCTGGCCAGGGGGCAATCAGCCCCAGCATTTT
TRBV21-1	few	NA	TRBJ1-1	CASSKHGQGAPNTEAFF	TGTGCCAGCAGCAAACACGGACAGGGGGCCCCGAACACTGAAGCTTTCTTT
TRBV4-1	once	TRBD2	TRBJ2-1	CASSPQGTSAHNEQFF	TGCGCCAGCAGCCCACAAGGGACTAGCGCGCACAATGAGCAGTTCTTC
TRBV15	many	TRBD2	TRBJ2-7	CATSNGLAGAYEQYF	TGTGCCACCAGCAATGGACTAGCGGGTGCCTACGAGCAGTACTTC
TRBV25-1	NA	NA	TRBJ2-7	CASSEKEGKQYF	TGTGCCAGCAGTGAAAAGGAAGGAAAGCAGTACTTC
TRBV18	NA	NA	TRBJ2-7	CASRKLGSYEQYF	TGTGCCAGCCGCAAATTGGGGTCCTACGAGCAGTACTTC
TRBV6-6	NA	NA	TRBJ2-7	CASSYSVNEQYF	TGTGCCAGCAGTTATTCAGTGAACGAGCAGTACTTC
TRBV14	once	NA	TRBJ2-1	CASSQESRVHYNEQFF	TGTGCCAGCAGCCAAGAATCACGAGTACACTACAATGAGCAGTTCTTC
TRBV5-4	NA	NA	TRBJ1-2	CASSVGRAGRANYGYTF	TGTGCCAGCAGCGTGGGGCGGGCAGGGAGAGCTAACTATGGCTACACCTTC
TRBV4-2	NA	NA	TRBJ2-7	CASSLRQGGSYEQYF	TGTGCCAGCAGCTTACGACAGGGAGGCTCCTACGAGCAGTACTTC
TRBV6-1	NA	TRBD1	TRBJ1-6	CASSPGTDNSPLHF	TGTGCCAGCAGCCCTGGGACAGACAATTCACCCCTCCACTTT
TRBV5-1	NA	TRBD2	TRBJ2-2	CASVAGGWTGELFF	TGCGCCAGCGTAGCGGGAGGATGGACCGGGGAGCTGTTTTTT
TRBV5-4	NA	NA	TRBJ2-7	CASSSTDSYEQYF	TGTGCCAGCAGCTCGACTGACTCCTACGAGCAGTACTTC
TRBV30	once	NA	TRBJ2-7	CACPGPRGYEQYF	TGTGCCTGCCCGGGCCCACGGGGCTACGAGCAGTACTTC
TRBV6-6	NA	NA	TRBJ1-2	CASSSPWREVNGYTF	TGTGCCAGCAGTAGCCCTTGGCGGGAGGTGAATGGCTACACCTTC
TRBV29-1	NA	NA	TRBJ1-3	CSVSNRESGNTIYF	TGCAGCGTTTCAAACAGGGAGTCTGGAAACACCATATATTTT
TRBV5-1	NA	NA	TRBJ1-1	CASSLGFVRNTEAFF	TGCGCCAGCAGCTTGGGTTTCGTGAGGAACACTGAAGCTTTCTTT
TRBV19	NA	NA	TRBJ2-5	CASAGWAGTQYF	TGTGCCAGTGCGGGCTGGGCTGGGACCCAGTACTTC
TRBV28	NA	TRBD1	TRBJ1-2	CASMLGGGKIDGYTF	TGTGCCAGCATGCTGGGAGGGGGCAAAATAGATGGCTACACCTTC
TRBV6-6	NA	NA	TRBJ2-3	CASSPTAELGTDTQYF	TGTGCCAGCAGTCCAACAGCCGAGCTAGGCACAGATACGCAGTATTTT
TRBV11-2	NA	NA	TRBJ1-2	CASSLRPYRAYYGYTF	TGTGCCAGCAGCCTTCGCCCCTACAGGGCCTACTATGGCTACACCTTC
TRBV27	NA	NA	TRBJ1-1	CASSPRGGMNTEAFF	TGTGCCAGCAGTCCCCGGGGGGGCATGAACACTGAAGCTTTCTTT
TRBV9	NA	NA	TRBJ2-7	CASSVEAAGQQYF	TGTGCCAGCAGCGTAGAGGCCGCAGGTCAGCAGTACTTC
TRBV28	few	NA	TRBJ1-1	CASSYKGGNTEAFF	TGTGCCAGCAGTTATAAGGGGGGGAACACTGAAGCTTTCTTT
TRBV2	NA	NA	TRBJ2-5	CASRGSAETQYF	TGTGCCAGCAGGGGCTCCGCGGAGACCCAGTACTTC
TRBV4-1	NA	NA	TRBJ2-7	CASSQAGTHEQYF	TGCGCCAGCAGCCAGGCCGGGACCCACGAGCAGTACTTC
TRBV23-1	NA	TRBD1	TRBJ1-4	CASSQIQGRRLFF	TGCGCCAGCAGTCAAATACAGGGGAGGAGACTGTTTTTT
TRBV7-9	NA	NA	TRBJ2-3	CASSHLWRYTDTQYF	TGTGCCAGCAGCCACCTTTGGCGGTACACAGATACGCAGTATTTT
TRBV18	NA	NA	TRBJ2-3	CASSPAPDTQYF	TGTGCCAGCTCACCAGCGCCAGATACGCAGTATTTT
TRBV7-9	NA	NA	TRBJ1-1	CASSLPGVPTEAFF	TGTGCCAGCAGCTTACCAGGGGTTCCCACTGAAGCTTTCTTT
TRBV19	NA	TRBD1	TRBJ1-1	CASSIPSDRELLNTEAFF	TGTGCCAGTAGTATACCCTCCGACAGGGAGCTTTTGAACACTGAAGCTTTCTTT
TRBV19	NA	NA	TRBJ2-7	CASSLNRVSEQYF	TGTGCCAGTAGTTTGAACCGGGTTAGTGAGCAGTACTTC
TRBV9	NA	TRBD1	TRBJ2-7	CASSETGTGFHEQYF	TGTGCCAGCAGCGAGACCGGGACAGGGTTTCACGAGCAGTACTTC
TRBV4-1	NA	NA	TRBJ2-5	CASSPTLLASQYF	TGCGCCAGCAGCCCTACCCTGCTAGCGTCCCAGTACTTC
TRBV7-6	NA	TRBD2	TRBJ2-5	CATGGGETQYF	TGTGCCACCGGCGGGGGGGAGACCCAGTACTTC
TRBV7-8	few	NA	TRBJ2-7	CASSLRSHEQYF	TGTGCCAGCAGCTTACGATCACACGAGCAGTACTTC
TRBV7-8	few	NA	TRBJ1-2	CASSSPDSGSDGYTF	TGTGCCAGCAGCTCTCCAGACAGCGGCTCGGATGGCTACACCTTC
TRBV29-1	once	NA	TRBJ2-1	CSVVVTKAGLFHNEQFF	TGCAGCGTTGTAGTGACTAAGGCGGGCCTCTTCCACAATGAGCAGTTCTTC
TRBV5-1	NA	NA	TRBJ1-2	CASSLDSQGHYGYTF	TGCGCCAGCAGCTTGGACTCCCAAGGCCACTATGGCTACACCTTC
TRBV5-1	NA	NA	TRBJ2-1	CASSFNQGVVHYNEQFF	TGCGCCAGCAGCTTCAATCAGGGTGTAGTACACTACAATGAGCAGTTCTTC
TRBV4-1	NA	TRBD2	TRBJ2-2	CASSPWGTSKTGELFF	TGCGCCAGCAGCCCATGGGGGACTAGCAAAACCGGGGAGCTGTTTTTT
TRBV10-1	NA	NA	TRBJ2-7	CASSEGNSPYEQYF	TGCGCCAGCAGTGAGGGCAACAGCCCCTACGAGCAGTACTTC